This T cell receptor beta chain was captured by sequencing in a study of blood T cell repertoires in COVID-19. Using immunoSEQ multiplex PCR, the repertoire was profiled, and TCRdb retains in-frame clones only, with some absent. Here the sample spans fewer than 250,000 clones, roughly 86% being singletons. The receptor was isolated from a man between 60 and 75 years old with acute or convalescent COVID-19. Sequencing was performed on peripheral blood.

CDR3 sequence: CASRTSGGPYEQYF. The CDR3, as DNA: TGTGCCAGCAGGACTAGCGGGGGGCCCTACGAGCAGTACTTC. V gene TRBV2 combines with J gene TRBJ2-7; the match to TRBD2 covers 13 bases. CDR1 is SNHLY, CDR2 FYNNEI, per germline. J gave up 2 bases and V 6 bases, and 1 base lay outside the gene matches. The CDR3 runs 14 residues.